The rows below give T cell receptor beta chains drawn from one sample of a study of OX40 agonist ivuxolimab in advanced cancers. Clones were sequenced by immunoSEQ multiplex PCR, and TCRdb holds only the in-frame ones, with some missing. The sample includes around 110,000 clones, about 94% seen only once; the top ten take roughly 0.15%. Sequenced material: CD4+ or CD8+ T cells sorted from blood, taken in a trial of the OX40 agonist ivuxolimab. These receptors originate from an adult with an advanced solid tumor such as melanoma, head and neck, liver or kidney cancer. CDR3s leave out the opening cysteine and the closing phenylalanine or tryptophan. Each record gives: V gene, J gene, D gene, CDR3 protein. A D gene is named only where the DNA matches it firmly.

TRBV4-3	TRBJ2-2	-	ASSQDLNGAGGPHTGELF
TRBV28	TRBJ1-5	TRBD1	ASSSTRTGANQPQH
TRBV9	TRBJ2-5	TRBD2	ASSPVAGVGETQY
TRBV10-3	TRBJ1-6	-	AISESGGGVSISSLH
TRBV5-1	TRBJ2-2	TRBD1	ASSSPLGQGSINTGELF
TRBV2	TRBJ1-1	-	ASSDGRHTEAF
TRBV5-4	TRBJ2-3	TRBD2	ASSLAGVTDTQY
TRBV5-1	TRBJ2-3	TRBD2	ASSGGAGGTDTQY
TRBV2	TRBJ2-1	TRBD1	ASSRQGELSYNEQF
TRBV7-2	TRBJ2-3	-	ASSFKLSRGTDTQY
TRBV11-2	TRBJ2-7	TRBD1	ASSSGRDRGGKQY
TRBV19	TRBJ1-4	-	ASSQKTAPWVLKLF
TRBV5-5	TRBJ1-5	-	ASSPGNQPQH
TRBV28	TRBJ1-4	-	ASSPSGTGANEKLF
TRBV6-5	TRBJ2-7	TRBD2	ASSRGEGEQY
TRBV7-3	TRBJ2-1	-	ASSLGMGNEQF
TRBV6-5	TRBJ2-7	TRBD2	ASSYSGLAYEQY
TRBV10-2	TRBJ1-1	-	ASSDMNTEAF
TRBV25-1	TRBJ1-1	-	ASSARTGDTEAF
TRBV19	TRBJ1-2	TRBD1	ASSIQGAYGYT
TRBV2	TRBJ2-2	TRBD1	ASSGQGNTGELF
TRBV29-1	TRBJ2-3	TRBD2	SVESGGAPDTQY
TRBV27	TRBJ2-1	-	ASSTGTAYNEQF
TRBV5-6	TRBJ2-3	-	ASSFGTREQQY
TRBV10-3	TRBJ2-2	-	AISPSASGSPYLNTGELF
TRBV28	TRBJ2-2	-	ASSLPGAGELF
TRBV4-1	TRBJ2-3	-	ASSQELESDTQY
TRBV12-5	TRBJ2-1	TRBD2	ASGFGAGGEQF
TRBV7-3	TRBJ1-1	-	ASSLQMNTEAF
TRBV18	TRBJ1-6	-	ASSRLQGGNSYNSPLH
TRBV7-9	TRBJ1-5	-	ASSSDSNQPQH
TRBV7-2	TRBJ2-3	TRBD2	ASSLGLAYTDTQY
TRBV11-2	TRBJ1-1	TRBD1	ASSLLKGARRMNTEAF
TRBV21-1	TRBJ1-3	-	ASILREGGNTIY
TRBV14	TRBJ2-7	TRBD2	ASSPRSAGDVDYEQY
TRBV28	TRBJ2-3	-	ASGYPEGDGTDTQY
TRBV6-4	TRBJ2-3	-	ASREEGGTQY
TRBV5-1	TRBJ2-3	-	ASSLQGGPGPDTQY
TRBV5-1	TRBJ2-3	-	ASSLGATSTDTQY
TRBV10-1	TRBJ1-2	TRBD1	ARSSRGGYGYT
TRBV6-1	TRBJ2-7	TRBD1	ASSDRGDYEQY